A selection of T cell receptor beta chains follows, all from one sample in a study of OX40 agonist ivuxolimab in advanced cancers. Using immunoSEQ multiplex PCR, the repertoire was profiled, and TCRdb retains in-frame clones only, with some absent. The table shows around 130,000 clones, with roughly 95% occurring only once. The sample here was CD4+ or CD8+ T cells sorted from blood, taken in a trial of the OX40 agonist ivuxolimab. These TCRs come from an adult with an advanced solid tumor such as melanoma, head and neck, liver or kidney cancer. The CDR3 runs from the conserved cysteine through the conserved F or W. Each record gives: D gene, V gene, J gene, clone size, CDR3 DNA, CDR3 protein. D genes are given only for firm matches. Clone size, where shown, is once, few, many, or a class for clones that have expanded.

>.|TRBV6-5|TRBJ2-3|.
TGTGCCAGCGCCACCGATCGGTTGGATACGCAGTATTTT
CASATDRLDTQYF
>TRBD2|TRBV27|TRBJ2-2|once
TGTGCCAGCAGTTTACGGAGCGGGATTAGGAACACCGGGGAGCTGTTTTTT
CASSLRSGIRNTGELFF
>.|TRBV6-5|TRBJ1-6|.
TGTGCCAGCAGTTACTCGGGACGGGATAATTCACCCCTCCACTTT
CASSYSGRDNSPLHF
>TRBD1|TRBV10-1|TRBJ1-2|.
TGCGCCAGCAGTGAGTCGAAACCGGGACAGGGCGGTAGCTACACCTTC
CASSESKPGQGGSYTF
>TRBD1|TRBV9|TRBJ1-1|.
TGTGCCAGCAGCGTGTCGACAGGGGCAGCTCCTAACACTGAAGCTTTCTTT
CASSVSTGAAPNTEAFF
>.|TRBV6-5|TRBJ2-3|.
TGTGCCAGCAGTTACTCAGGCAGGAGAACTACGCAGTATTTT
CASSYSGRRTTQYF
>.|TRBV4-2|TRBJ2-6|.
TGTGCCAGCAGCCTGCAAACCTCAGTGGCTGGGGCCAACGTCCTGACTTTC
CASSLQTSVAGANVLTF
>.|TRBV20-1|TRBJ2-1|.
TGCAGTGCCCCGAAGGCGAATGAGCAGTTCTTC
CSAPKANEQFF
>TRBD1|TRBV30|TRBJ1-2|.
TGTGCCTGGAGTGGAACCCCACGGGACAGGGGACGGGACTATGGCTACACCTTC
CAWSGTPRDRGRDYGYTF
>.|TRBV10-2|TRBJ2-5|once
TGCGCCAGCAATGGGGGTTGGGCGGAGACCCAGTACTTC
CASNGGWAETQYF
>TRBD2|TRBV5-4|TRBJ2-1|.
TGTGCCAGCACCCCCGGAGGCGGGAGTATTTCCTACAATGAGCAGTTCTTC
CASTPGGGSISYNEQFF
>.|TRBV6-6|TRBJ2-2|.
TGTGCCAGCAACCTCCCGGGGCGGAGGGGGGCCGGGGAGCTGTTTTTT
CASNLPGRRGAGELFF
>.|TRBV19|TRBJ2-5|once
TGTGCCAGTAGTGGGGAGGCTTTGCGGGGAGAGACCCAGTACTTC
CASSGEALRGETQYF
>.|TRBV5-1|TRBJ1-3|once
TGCGCCAGCAGCTTGGGTCAGGGCACGGGAAACACCATATATTTT
CASSLGQGTGNTIYF
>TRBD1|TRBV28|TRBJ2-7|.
TGTGCCAGCAGGCAACAGGGGAGCTCCTACGAGCAGTACTTC
CASRQQGSSYEQYF
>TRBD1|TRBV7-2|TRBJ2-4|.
TGTGCCAGCAGCTTCACAGGGGGGGCCAAAAACATTCAGTACTTC
CASSFTGGAKNIQYF
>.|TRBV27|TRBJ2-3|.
TGTGCCAGCAGCCCAACAGGTCTCACGCAGTATTTT
CASSPTGLTQYF
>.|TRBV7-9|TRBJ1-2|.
TGTGCCAGCAGCTTAGATGGGGGAGATGGCTACACCTTC
CASSLDGGDGYTF
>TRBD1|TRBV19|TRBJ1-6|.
TGTGCCAGTAGTCTCGGGACAGGGGAGGCCGGTAATTCACCCCTCCACTTT
CASSLGTGEAGNSPLHF
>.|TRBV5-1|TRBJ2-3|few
TGCGCCAGCAGCAATGGACAGAGCACAGATACGCAGTATTTT
CASSNGQSTDTQYF
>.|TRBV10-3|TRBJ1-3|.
TGTGCCATCCTGGGGGCTGGAAACACCATATATTTT
CAILGAGNTIYF
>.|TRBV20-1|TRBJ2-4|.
TGCAGTGCTAGTGGGGAGGACATTCAGTACTTC
CSASGEDIQYF
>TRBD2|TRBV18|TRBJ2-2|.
TGTGCCAGCTCGCCCCAGCCTAGCGGGGCCGGGGAGCTGTTTTTT
CASSPQPSGAGELFF
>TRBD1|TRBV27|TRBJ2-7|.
TGTGCCACCATGCCCGGGACAGAGTACTACGAGCAGTACTTC
CATMPGTEYYEQYF
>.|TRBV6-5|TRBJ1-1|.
TGTGCCAGCAGTTACTCGGACGGTTACACTGAAGCTTTCTTT
CASSYSDGYTEAFF
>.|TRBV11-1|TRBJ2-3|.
TGTGCCAGCAGGAGACTGGGTGGCACAGATACGCAGTATTTT
CASRRLGGTDTQYF
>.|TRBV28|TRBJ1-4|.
TGTGCCAGCAGCCCCGCCGGGGTGGGTGAAAAACTGTTTTTT
CASSPAGVGEKLFF
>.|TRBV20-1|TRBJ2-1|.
TGCAGTGCCCCTACCCACAATGAGCAGTTCTTC
CSAPTHNEQFF
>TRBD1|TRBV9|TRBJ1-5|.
TGTGCCAGCAGCCGGACAGGGACTTATCAGCCCCAGCATTTT
CASSRTGTYQPQHF
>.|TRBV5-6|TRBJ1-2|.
TGTGCCAGCAGCTCTTGGATGTCAGGAAGTCACTATGGCTACACCTTC
CASSSWMSGSHYGYTF
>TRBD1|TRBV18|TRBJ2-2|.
TGTGCCAGCTCACCAGATGACAGGGGAAGGCTGAACACCGGGGAGCTGTTTTTT
CASSPDDRGRLNTGELFF
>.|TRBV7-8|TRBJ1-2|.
TGTGCCAGCAGCGGCATGAGAGGGAACTATGGCTACACCTTC
CASSGMRGNYGYTF
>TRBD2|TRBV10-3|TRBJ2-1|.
TGTGCCATCAGTGACAGCGGGAGCGGGGCGCGGAATGAGCAGTTCTTC
CAISDSGSGARNEQFF
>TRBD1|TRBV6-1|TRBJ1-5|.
TGTGCCAGCAGCAGGGACAGGGGAAGCAATCAGCCCCAGCATTTT
CASSRDRGSNQPQHF
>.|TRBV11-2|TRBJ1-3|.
TGTGCCAGCAGCCCCACATATATGTCGGGAAACACCATATATTTT
CASSPTYMSGNTIYF
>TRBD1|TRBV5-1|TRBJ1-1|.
TGCGCCAGCGGCTATCAGGGGGCTGGGGACACTGAAGCTTTCTTT
CASGYQGAGDTEAFF
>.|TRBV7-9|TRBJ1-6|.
TGTGCCAGCAGCGTCTACACCGGCGCCTATAATTCACCCCTCCACTTT
CASSVYTGAYNSPLHF
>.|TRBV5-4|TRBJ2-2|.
TGTGCCAGCAGCTCCCTGACAGGACCCGCGAACACCGGGGAGCTGTTTTTT
CASSSLTGPANTGELFF
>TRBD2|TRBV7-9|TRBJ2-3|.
TGTGCCAGCAGCTTAGACCTAGCGGGAGGGCGGGATACGCAGTATTTT
CASSLDLAGGRDTQYF
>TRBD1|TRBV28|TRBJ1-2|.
TGTGCCAGCAGTTCAACAGGGGGCCGGTATGATGGCTACACCTTC
CASSSTGGRYDGYTF
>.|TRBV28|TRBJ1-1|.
TGTGCCACCCAAGACCTGACAGGAGCCCTAGGGGGGACTGAAGCTTTCTTT
CATQDLTGALGGTEAFF
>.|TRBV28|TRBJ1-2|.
TGTGCCAGCAGACAAATCGGAGGGGAGAAGGAAGGCTACACCTTC
CASRQIGGEKEGYTF
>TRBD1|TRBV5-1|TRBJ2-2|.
TGCGCCAGCAACCCCGGGACAGGGATTAACACCGGGGAGCTGTTTTTT
CASNPGTGINTGELFF
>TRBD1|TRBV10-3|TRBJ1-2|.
TGTGCCATCAGCCTAATAACAGGGGGAGGAGGCTACACCTTC
CAISLITGGGGYTF
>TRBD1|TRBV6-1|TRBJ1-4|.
TGTGCCAGCAGTGAAGTAGGACAGGGGTTGCCTAATGAAAAACTGTTTTTT
CASSEVGQGLPNEKLFF
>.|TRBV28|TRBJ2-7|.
TGTGCCAGCAGTTTAGGCCCTCCCTACTCCTACGAGCAGTACTTC
CASSLGPPYSYEQYF
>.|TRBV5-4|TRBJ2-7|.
TGTGCCAGCAGCCAAGAGGACGGAATTGCCGGAGAAGAACCCTACGAGCAGTACTTC
CASSQEDGIAGEEPYEQYF
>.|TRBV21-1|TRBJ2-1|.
TGTGCCAGCAGCCCCGGGGGGGAGGGGAATGAGCAGTTCTTC
CASSPGGEGNEQFF
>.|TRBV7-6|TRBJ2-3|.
TGTGCCAGCAGCTTCTCCCTTAACACAGATACGCAGTATTTT
CASSFSLNTDTQYF
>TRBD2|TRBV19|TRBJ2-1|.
TGTGCCAGTAGTATAAGACCAGCGGGAGGGCCGAGATCCTACAATGAGCAGTTCTTC
CASSIRPAGGPRSYNEQFF
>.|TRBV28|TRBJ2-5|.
TGTGCCAGCAGCGGGCCAAGGGAGGCCCAGTACTTC
CASSGPREAQYF
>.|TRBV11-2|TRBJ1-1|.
TGTGCCAGCAGCTTCGGGGAGGGGGCTTTCTTT
CASSFGEGAFF
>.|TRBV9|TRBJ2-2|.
TGTGCCAGCAGCGTAGACTCCGGCCTTTACACCGGGGAGCTGTTTTTT
CASSVDSGLYTGELFF
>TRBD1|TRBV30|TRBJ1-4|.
TGTGCCTGGAGCAGGGGGGACGAAAAACTGTTTTTT
CAWSRGDEKLFF
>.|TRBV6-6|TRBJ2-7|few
TGTGCCAGCATAGCCGAGAGCTCCTACGAGCAGTACTTC
CASIAESSYEQYF
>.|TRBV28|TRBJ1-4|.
TGTGCCGGCAAAGGCGGACGGGGTTTTAATGAAAAACTGTTTTTT
CAGKGGRGFNEKLFF
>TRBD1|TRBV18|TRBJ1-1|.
TGTGCCAGCTCACCACGGTCTGGTGGACAGGGAGGCACTGAAGCTTTCTTT
CASSPRSGGQGGTEAFF
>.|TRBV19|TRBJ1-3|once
TGTGCCAGTAGTTTTAAAGGGAACACCATATATTTT
CASSFKGNTIYF
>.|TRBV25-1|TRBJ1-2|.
TGTGCCAGCAGACTTAACTATGGCGGCTACACCTTC
CASRLNYGGYTF
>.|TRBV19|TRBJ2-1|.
TGTGCCAGTTCAAGGGCCAGCTCCTACAATGAGCAGTTCTTC
CASSRASSYNEQFF